The rows below give T cell receptor beta chains drawn from one sample of a study of blood T cell repertoires in COVID-19. Method: immunoSEQ multiplex PCR; TCRdb's copy keeps in-frame clones and lacks some. The sample consists of 320,000 or so clones, around 86% of them appearing once. Input material: PBMCs or T cells enriched from blood (not recorded which). These receptors were collected from a man aged 60 to 69 who had recovered from COVID-19. The CDR3 runs from the conserved cysteine through the conserved F or W. The D gene is left open where the match is weak. A clone size is listed for some rows: how often the clone was seen (once, few, many), or a class if it is expanded.

D gene: -; CDR3 length: 14; V gene: TRBV3-1/TRBV3-2; clone size: -; J gene: TRBJ1-1; CDR3 protein: CASSLLDPGTEAFF; CDR3 DNA: TGTGCCAGCAGCCTGCTAGATCCCGGGACTGAAGCTTTCTTT
D gene: TRBD1; CDR3 length: 16; V gene: TRBV30; clone size: -; J gene: TRBJ1-5; CDR3 protein: CAWSLGWTGSNQPQHF; CDR3 DNA: TGTGCCTGGAGCCTCGGGTGGACAGGGAGCAATCAGCCCCAGCATTTT
D gene: TRBD1; CDR3 length: 17; V gene: TRBV5-4; clone size: -; J gene: TRBJ1-1; CDR3 protein: CASSSRQGVEANDAAFF; CDR3 DNA: TGTGCCAGCAGCTCTCGACAGGGTGTGGAGGCTAATGATGCAGCTTTCTTT
D gene: -; CDR3 length: 16; V gene: TRBV28; clone size: -; J gene: TRBJ2-6; CDR3 protein: CASSSLEGTGANVLTF; CDR3 DNA: TGTGCCAGCAGTTCCTTGGAGGGAACTGGGGCCAACGTCCTGACTTTC
D gene: -; CDR3 length: 10; V gene: TRBV28; clone size: -; J gene: TRBJ1-6; CDR3 protein: CAGGVSPLHF; CDR3 DNA: TGTGCCGGAGGGGTGTCACCCCTCCACTTT
D gene: TRBD1; CDR3 length: 15; V gene: TRBV19; clone size: -; J gene: TRBJ2-5; CDR3 protein: CASSPRTGGLKTQYF; CDR3 DNA: TGTGCCAGTAGTCCTCGGACAGGGGGACTAAAGACCCAGTACTTC
D gene: -; CDR3 length: 15; V gene: TRBV9; clone size: -; J gene: TRBJ2-3; CDR3 protein: CASSVTSTSTDTQYF; CDR3 DNA: TGTGCCAGCAGCGTTACTAGCACCAGCACAGATACGCAGTATTTT
D gene: TRBD1; CDR3 length: 15; V gene: TRBV24-1; clone size: -; J gene: TRBJ1-5; CDR3 protein: CATSDTGGGHQPQHF; CDR3 DNA: TGTGCCACCAGTGACACAGGGGGGGGGCATCAGCCCCAGCATTTT
D gene: -; CDR3 length: 12; V gene: TRBV20-1; clone size: -; J gene: TRBJ1-1; CDR3 protein: CSASRRLMGAFF; CDR3 DNA: TGCAGTGCTAGTAGGAGACTGATGGGTGCTTTCTTT
D gene: -; CDR3 length: 14; V gene: TRBV10-1; clone size: -; J gene: TRBJ2-7; CDR3 protein: CASSESGQAGEQYF; CDR3 DNA: TGCGCCAGCAGTGAGTCAGGACAGGCGGGAGAGCAGTACTTC
D gene: TRBD1; CDR3 length: 13; V gene: TRBV30; clone size: -; J gene: TRBJ2-5; CDR3 protein: CAWRMTGFETQYF; CDR3 DNA: TGTGCCTGGAGGATGACAGGGTTCGAGACCCAGTACTTC
D gene: -; CDR3 length: 11; V gene: TRBV28; clone size: -; J gene: TRBJ1-1; CDR3 protein: CASSLRSEAFF; CDR3 DNA: TGTGCCAGCAGTTTACGGAGCGAAGCTTTCTTT
D gene: TRBD1; CDR3 length: 13; V gene: TRBV5-1; clone size: -; J gene: TRBJ1-2; CDR3 protein: CASSLSQGDGYTF; CDR3 DNA: TGCGCCAGCAGCTTGTCTCAGGGGGACGGCTACACCTTC
D gene: -; CDR3 length: 14; V gene: TRBV27; clone size: -; J gene: TRBJ1-1; CDR3 protein: CASSGGGLNTEAFF; CDR3 DNA: TGTGCCAGCAGCGGGGGGGGCTTGAACACTGAAGCTTTCTTT
D gene: -; CDR3 length: 13; V gene: TRBV15; clone size: -; J gene: TRBJ1-5; CDR3 protein: CATSWTVNQPQHF; CDR3 DNA: TGTGCCACCAGCTGGACAGTTAATCAGCCCCAGCATTTT
D gene: -; CDR3 length: 13; V gene: TRBV6-4; clone size: -; J gene: TRBJ1-1; CDR3 protein: CASSEWQNTEAFF; CDR3 DNA: TGTGCCAGCAGTGAATGGCAAAACACTGAAGCTTTCTTT
D gene: TRBD2; CDR3 length: 15; V gene: TRBV2; clone size: -; J gene: TRBJ2-7; CDR3 protein: CASSLQGLAGEEQYF; CDR3 DNA: TGTGCCAGCAGTCTACAGGGACTAGCGGGAGAGGAGCAGTACTTC
D gene: -; CDR3 length: 11; V gene: TRBV6-5; clone size: once; J gene: TRBJ2-1; CDR3 protein: CASRFNNEQFF; CDR3 DNA: TGTGCCAGCAGATTTAACAATGAGCAGTTCTTC
D gene: TRBD1; CDR3 length: 15; V gene: TRBV7-9; clone size: few; J gene: TRBJ1-4; CDR3 protein: CASSSYRGLDEKLFF; CDR3 DNA: TGTGCCAGCAGCTCCTACAGGGGTCTGGATGAAAAACTGTTTTTT
D gene: -; CDR3 length: 14; V gene: TRBV24-1; clone size: once; J gene: TRBJ2-1; CDR3 protein: CATSDLRQGNEQFF; CDR3 DNA: TGTGCCACCAGTGATTTGAGGCAGGGGAATGAGCAGTTCTTC
D gene: -; CDR3 length: 11; V gene: TRBV5-8; clone size: -; J gene: TRBJ1-1; CDR3 protein: CASSLAPEAFF; CDR3 DNA: TGTGCCAGCAGCTTGGCGCCGGAGGCTTTCTTT
D gene: -; CDR3 length: 13; V gene: TRBV12-3/TRBV12-4; clone size: once; J gene: TRBJ1-3; CDR3 protein: CASSSEEGNTIYF; CDR3 DNA: TGTGCCAGCAGTTCGGAGGAAGGAAACACCATATATTTT
D gene: -; CDR3 length: 11; V gene: TRBV20-1; clone size: -; J gene: TRBJ2-5; CDR3 protein: CSGSHGETQYF; CDR3 DNA: TGCAGTGGGTCCCACGGGGAGACCCAGTACTTC
D gene: TRBD2; CDR3 length: 15; V gene: TRBV5-1; clone size: -; J gene: TRBJ2-7; CDR3 protein: CASSGLAGGTYEQYF; CDR3 DNA: TGCGCCAGCAGCGGGCTGGCGGGAGGTACCTACGAGCAGTACTTC
D gene: -; CDR3 length: 14; V gene: TRBV6-6; clone size: -; J gene: TRBJ1-2; CDR3 protein: CASSPVPGVEGYTF; CDR3 DNA: TGTGCCAGCAGCCCAGTCCCAGGGGTAGAGGGCTACACCTTC
D gene: -; CDR3 length: 13; V gene: TRBV5-1; clone size: -; J gene: TRBJ2-5; CDR3 protein: CASSLFSGETQYF; CDR3 DNA: TGCGCCAGCAGCTTGTTTTCGGGGGAGACCCAGTACTTC
D gene: -; CDR3 length: 13; V gene: TRBV11-1; clone size: -; J gene: TRBJ2-1; CDR3 protein: CASRQDQYNEQFF; CDR3 DNA: TGTGCCAGCAGACAGGACCAATACAATGAGCAGTTCTTC
D gene: -; CDR3 length: 18; V gene: TRBV7-8; clone size: -; J gene: TRBJ1-1; CDR3 protein: CASSLAAGALGQNTEAFF; CDR3 DNA: TGTGCCAGCAGCTTAGCGGCAGGGGCCCTTGGGCAAAACACTGAAGCTTTCTTT
D gene: -; CDR3 length: 11; V gene: TRBV6-1; clone size: -; J gene: TRBJ2-7; CDR3 protein: CASSQLDEQYF; CDR3 DNA: TGTGCCAGCAGTCAACTTGACGAGCAGTACTTC
D gene: TRBD1; CDR3 length: 14; V gene: TRBV5-6; clone size: -; J gene: TRBJ1-2; CDR3 protein: CASSPIWTGDGYTF; CDR3 DNA: TGTGCCAGCAGCCCTATCTGGACAGGGGACGGCTACACCTTC
D gene: -; CDR3 length: 14; V gene: TRBV30; clone size: -; J gene: TRBJ2-5; CDR3 protein: CAWSVAAGPETQYF; CDR3 DNA: TGTGCCTGGAGTGTAGCAGCAGGGCCAGAGACCCAGTACTTC
D gene: TRBD1; CDR3 length: 16; V gene: TRBV28; clone size: -; J gene: TRBJ2-5; CDR3 protein: CASLDPGQGARETQYF; CDR3 DNA: TGTGCCAGTTTGGATCCGGGACAGGGGGCAAGGGAGACCCAGTACTTC
D gene: -; CDR3 length: 15; V gene: TRBV27; clone size: once; J gene: TRBJ1-6; CDR3 protein: CASSLYGRENSPLHF; CDR3 DNA: TGTGCCAGCAGTTTATATGGGCGAGAGAATTCACCCCTCCACTTT
D gene: -; CDR3 length: 15; V gene: TRBV5-1; clone size: -; J gene: TRBJ2-1; CDR3 protein: CASSLAPNGGNEQFF; CDR3 DNA: TGCGCCAGCAGCTTGGCCCCCAACGGGGGCAATGAGCAGTTCTTC
D gene: -; CDR3 length: 19; V gene: TRBV19; clone size: -; J gene: TRBJ2-2; CDR3 protein: CASSIEEGDFYTNTGELFF; CDR3 DNA: TGTGCCAGTAGTATAGAAGAAGGGGACTTCTACACGAACACCGGGGAGCTGTTTTTT
D gene: TRBD1; CDR3 length: 16; V gene: TRBV25-1; clone size: -; J gene: TRBJ1-6; CDR3 protein: CASSGQGDGYNSPLHF; CDR3 DNA: TGTGCCAGCAGTGGGCAGGGGGATGGTTATAATTCACCCCTCCACTTT
D gene: -; CDR3 length: 11; V gene: TRBV11-2; clone size: -; J gene: TRBJ2-5; CDR3 protein: CASASLQTQYF; CDR3 DNA: TGTGCCAGCGCCTCACTCCAGACCCAGTACTTC
D gene: -; CDR3 length: 15; V gene: TRBV3-1/TRBV3-2; clone size: -; J gene: TRBJ2-3; CDR3 protein: CASSQVMLASDTQYF; CDR3 DNA: TGTGCCAGCAGCCAAGTAATGCTAGCCTCAGATACGCAGTATTTT
D gene: -; CDR3 length: 14; V gene: TRBV10-1; clone size: -; J gene: TRBJ2-5; CDR3 protein: CASSLDSAQETQYF; CDR3 DNA: TGCGCCAGCAGTCTGGATAGCGCCCAAGAGACCCAGTACTTC
D gene: -; CDR3 length: 15; V gene: TRBV27; clone size: -; J gene: TRBJ2-1; CDR3 protein: CASSLYGVIYNEQFF; CDR3 DNA: TGTGCCAGCAGTTTATACGGGGTTATCTACAATGAGCAGTTCTTC
D gene: TRBD2; CDR3 length: 15; V gene: TRBV7-9; clone size: -; J gene: TRBJ2-7; CDR3 protein: CASSLVGLDTYEQYF; CDR3 DNA: TGTGCCAGCAGCTTAGTGGGACTAGACACCTACGAGCAGTACTTC
D gene: TRBD2; CDR3 length: 15; V gene: TRBV5-4; clone size: once; J gene: TRBJ2-3; CDR3 protein: CASSLRLAGVDTQYF; CDR3 DNA: TGTGCCAGCAGCTTGCGGCTAGCGGGAGTGGATACGCAGTATTTT
D gene: -; CDR3 length: 15; V gene: TRBV5-6; clone size: -; J gene: TRBJ1-2; CDR3 protein: CASSSRGRGTYGYTF; CDR3 DNA: TGTGCCAGCAGCTCAAGAGGCAGGGGTACCTATGGCTACACCTTC
D gene: -; CDR3 length: 13; V gene: TRBV7-3; clone size: once; J gene: TRBJ1-1; CDR3 protein: CASSLNTNTEAFF; CDR3 DNA: TGTGCCAGCAGCTTGAACACGAACACTGAAGCTTTCTTT
D gene: TRBD2; CDR3 length: 22; V gene: TRBV4-1; clone size: -; J gene: TRBJ2-1; CDR3 protein: CASSQDSRPSGRRVRSYNEQFF; CDR3 DNA: TGCGCCAGCAGCCAAGATTCTAGGCCTAGCGGGAGGCGGGTAAGGTCCTACAATGAGCAGTTCTTC
D gene: -; CDR3 length: 16; V gene: TRBV4-3; clone size: -; J gene: TRBJ1-4; CDR3 protein: CASSQGGTVRNEKLFF; CDR3 DNA: TGCGCCAGCAGCCAAGGTGGTACAGTCAGGAATGAAAAACTGTTTTTT
D gene: -; CDR3 length: 14; V gene: TRBV2; clone size: -; J gene: TRBJ1-5; CDR3 protein: CASSPGQFNQPQHF; CDR3 DNA: TGTGCCAGCAGCCCTGGACAGTTCAATCAGCCCCAGCATTTT
D gene: -; CDR3 length: 15; V gene: TRBV7-7; clone size: -; J gene: TRBJ2-1; CDR3 protein: CASSLSTSEGHEQFF; CDR3 DNA: TGTGCTAGCAGCTTATCGACCTCGGAGGGCCATGAGCAGTTCTTC
D gene: TRBD1; CDR3 length: 18; V gene: TRBV7-7; clone size: few; J gene: TRBJ1-5; CDR3 protein: CASSLMAGDRLSNQPQHF; CDR3 DNA: TGTGCTAGCAGCTTAATGGCCGGGGACAGGTTAAGCAATCAGCCCCAGCATTTT
D gene: -; CDR3 length: 16; V gene: TRBV6-1; clone size: few; J gene: TRBJ2-7; CDR3 protein: CASSASGIVHSYEQYF; CDR3 DNA: TGTGCCAGCAGTGCCAGCGGCATCGTTCACTCCTACGAGCAGTACTTC
D gene: -; CDR3 length: 15; V gene: TRBV15; clone size: -; J gene: TRBJ1-5; CDR3 protein: CATSRGWSSDQPQHF; CDR3 DNA: TGTGCCACCAGCAGAGGATGGTCGAGCGATCAGCCCCAGCATTTT
D gene: -; CDR3 length: 16; V gene: TRBV19; clone size: -; J gene: TRBJ2-5; CDR3 protein: CASTTNRGAGQETQYF; CDR3 DNA: TGTGCCAGTACCACCAACAGGGGAGCGGGCCAAGAGACCCAGTACTTC
D gene: -; CDR3 length: 19; V gene: TRBV18; clone size: -; J gene: TRBJ2-5; CDR3 protein: CASSRTGGTGPSKQETQYF; CDR3 DNA: TGTGCCAGCTCACGCACCGGGGGGACAGGCCCAAGCAAACAAGAGACCCAGTACTTC
D gene: TRBD1; CDR3 length: 15; V gene: TRBV6-1; clone size: -; J gene: TRBJ2-7; CDR3 protein: CASSDGQGARYEQYF; CDR3 DNA: TGTGCCAGCAGTGATGGACAGGGGGCACGATACGAGCAGTACTTC
D gene: -; CDR3 length: 12; V gene: TRBV5-1; clone size: -; J gene: TRBJ2-1; CDR3 protein: CASSLDSGEQFF; CDR3 DNA: TGCGCCAGCAGCTTGGATAGCGGTGAGCAGTTCTTC
D gene: TRBD1; CDR3 length: 16; V gene: TRBV5-1; clone size: -; J gene: TRBJ1-2; CDR3 protein: CASSSNSQGGLVGYTF; CDR3 DNA: TGCGCCAGCAGCTCGAATAGTCAGGGGGGTTTGGTTGGCTACACCTTC